These 30 T cell receptor beta chains were sequenced from one sample in a study of tissue T cells after allogeneic stem cell transplantation. The table came from immunoSEQ multiplex PCR; TCRdb's copy has only in-frame clones and leaves some out. The sample shows about 6,600 clones, less than 55% of them seen only once. Time point of the sample: mouse harvest day 7 after allogeneic transplant. Tail vein injection delivered 10^7 T-cell-depleted bone marrow cells and 10^6 splenic CD5+ T cells. The sample comprised lymph node tissue. Receptors originate from a female BALB/c mouse given C57BL/6 T cells with graft-versus-host disease after an allogeneic hematopoietic cell transplant.

Comments on this clone: Germline and genes here are mouse. The read ends 1 residue before the CDR3 terminus; that terminus is restored from the germline J gene. The chain couples TRBV26 to TRBJ1-3; D unresolved. Trimming pared 0 bases from V and 0 bases from J, leaving 9 bases between. The germline V gene encodes CDR1 KGHPV and CDR2 FQNQEV (reference sequence). This CDR3 region has 16 residues. The sequenced CDR3 bases are TGTGCCAGCAGTCTGTCGGGGAGACTTTCTGGAAATACGCTCTAT. It is translated as CASSLSGRLSGNTLY. The complete CDR3 reads CASSLSGRLSGNTLYF.

On this clone: Germline and genes: mouse. The CDR3 here is CTCSAEGWGAYEQYF. Partial CDR3 DNA: TGCACCTGCAGTGCAGAAGGCTGGGGGGCGTATGAACAGTAC. This chain uses TRBV1 with TRBJ2-7, with TRBD2 matching 8 bases. The read gets to within 1 residue of the CDR3 end, and the germline J gene fills in the rest. This CDR3 spans 15 amino acids. V shed 0 bases and J 4 bases; nucleotides not matched to a gene: 5. Looked up from germline, CDR1 is NSQYPW and CDR2 is LRSPGD (reference sequence).

For this clone: Genes here carry mouse names. CDR3 protein: CSSSQSGGETLYF. CDR3 bases read: TGCTCCAGCAGTCAATCAGGGGGGGAAACGCTGTAT. This chain uses TRBV23 with TRBJ2-3. The read terminates 1 residue before the CDR3 end, so the remaining end is supplied by the germline J gene. Looked up from germline, CDR1 is KGHTA and CDR2 is FQNQQP. The CDR3 is 13 amino acids.

In this sample, this clone turned up a few times. Genes here carry mouse names. The CDR3 end is not reached by the read, which stops 1 residue before it; the germline J gene fills it in. The rearrangement joins TRBV13-1 to TRBJ1-3, with D possibly matching TRBD1 (6 bases). V lost 4 bases, J lost 10 bases, and 12 bases lay in between. There are 12 residues in the CDR3. Germline CDR1 NSHNY, CDR2 SYGAGN. The covered CDR3 bases are TGTGCCAGCAGTCCCGGGGGGCGAACGCTCTAT. It encodes CASSPGGRTLY. The entire CDR3 reads CASSPGGRTLYF.

About this clone: The gene symbols are mouse symbols. The CDR3 is cut off 1 residue early in the read; its end comes from the germline J gene. The chain couples TRBV12-2 to TRBJ2-7, with TRBD1 identical over 9 bases. The CDR3 is 16 residues long. Per germline, CDR1 SGHLS and CDR2 HYDKME. J gave up 0 bases and V 0 bases, and 5 bases lay outside the gene matches. CDR3 DNA (partial): TGTGCCAGCTCTCTCGAAGACAGGGGGAGCTCCTATGAACAGTAC. Translating gives CASSLEDRGSSYEQY. The full CDR3 protein is CASSLEDRGSSYEQYF. Full variable domain (missing parts from reference TRBV12-2 and TRBJ2-7): NSGVVQSPRYIIKGKGERSILKCIPISGHLSVAWYQQTQGQELKFFIQHYDKMERDKGNLPSRFSVQQFDDYHSEMNMSALELEDSAVYFCASSLEDRGSSYEQYFGPGTRLTVL.

As regards this clone: The genes are named according to mouse. With the read ending 1 residue before the CDR3 end, the germline J gene is used to fill in that end. The J gene is TRBJ2-1, the V gene TRBV26; TRBD1 aligns across 7 bases. CDR1 is KGHPV and CDR2 is FQNQEV in the germline V gene (reference sequence). V trimming: 4 bases; J trimming: 7 bases; junction bases outside the gene matches: 4. The CDR3 spans 13 residues. The CDR3 sequence is CASSQQGMAEQFF. CDR3 DNA (partial): TGTGCCAGCAGTCAACAGGGGATGGCTGAGCAGTTC.

Of note for this clone: Gene names are mouse gene names. The sequenced fragment ends 1 residue before the CDR3 boundary, so the rest is inferred from the germline J gene. The chain uses TRBV26 and TRBJ2-2, with 9 bases identical to TRBD1. CDR3 size: 15 residues. V shed 4 bases, J shed 3 bases, and the junction held 3 bases outside the gene matches. Looked up from germline, CDR1 is KGHPV and CDR2 is FQNQEV (reference sequence). The sequenced part of the CDR3 DNA is TGTGCCAGCAGTCGTGACAGGGGGGACACCGGGCAGCTCTAC. Amino acids: CASSRDRGDTGQLY. The complete CDR3 sequence is CASSRDRGDTGQLYF.

As concerns this clone: Gene names are the mouse ones. The DNA ends 1 residue before the CDR3 does, and the rest of the CDR3 is filled in from the germline J gene. This chain links TRBV1 with TRBJ2-5; possible D gene TRBD1, 5 bases. The V end was cut by 3 bases, the J end by 5 bases, with 6 bases between. The length of the CDR3 is 12 residues. The germline gives CDR1 NSQYPW, CDR2 LRSPGD (reference sequence). CDR3: CTCSAQGDTQYF. Partial CDR3 DNA: TGCACCTGCAGTGCTCAGGGAGACACCCAGTAC.

In the case of this clone: Any gene name here is a mouse gene name. The read is 1 residue too short to cover the CDR3 end, so that end is filled in from the germline J gene. The genes are TRBV13-2 and TRBJ2-5; D not resolved. The germline gives CDR1 NNHNN, CDR2 SYGAGS (reference sequence). The V gene lost 5 bases and the J gene lost 2 bases, with 3 bases spanning the gap. The CDR3 is 11 residues long. The CDR3: CASGVQDTQYF. CDR3 DNA (partial): TGTGCCAGCGGGGTCCAAGACACCCAGTAC.

Concerning this clone: Gene names follow the mouse nomenclature. The read halts 1 residue ahead of the CDR3 end, with the missing end drawn from the germline J gene. V gene TRBV4 combines with J gene TRBJ2-2; D ambiguous. Trimming left V 8 bases short and J 1 base short, with 8 bases between. Per the germline V gene, CDR1 is LGHDT and CDR2 is YNNKQL (reference sequence). This CDR3 has 13 residues. The CDR3 loop reads CASESGNTGQLYF. The covered CDR3 bases are TGTGCCAGCGAATCGGGAAACACCGGGCAGCTCTAC. Full variable domain (rest looked up from reference TRBV4 and TRBJ2-2): ETAVFQTPNYHVTQVGNEVSFNCKQTLGHDTMYWYKQDSKKLLKIMFSYNNKQLIVNETVPRRFSPQSSDKAHLNLRIKSVEPEDSAVYLCASESGNTGQLYFGEGSKLTVL.

In regard to this clone: Any gene name here is a mouse gene name. Read data end 1 residue before the CDR3 end; the end is taken from the germline J gene. The rearrangement links TRBV5 to TRBJ2-7; TRBD1 aligns across 7 bases. J lost 0 bases, V lost 5 bases, and 4 bases had no gene match. The CDR3 is 14 amino acids. CDR1 and CDR2 (germline): LGHNA, YNLKQL (reference sequence). CDR3 residues: CASSSRDSSYEQYF. Incomplete CDR3 DNA: TGTGCCAGCAGCTCCCGGGACAGCTCCTATGAACAGTAC.

A word on this clone: The gene names given are mouse names. The CDR3 is cut off 1 residue early in the read; its end comes from the germline J gene. V usage is TRBV24 and J usage is TRBJ2-7; TRBD2 is a possible D gene (6 bases). The length of the CDR3 is 14 residues. V was shortened by 6 bases and J by 0 bases, with 12 bases between the two germline ends. Germline-derived CDR1 and CDR2 are KGHTA and FRNEEI. The CDR3 loop is CASSGTGSSYEQYF. The part of the CDR3 DNA that was read is TGTGCCAGCAGCGGAACTGGGAGCTCCTATGAACAGTAC.

This clone was picked up a small number of times. The gene names given are mouse names. Read sequence stops 1 residue before the CDR3 end, and the germline J gene provides the missing end. The V call is TRBV3, the J call TRBJ2-7, with D possibly being TRBD1 (6 bases). Germline V gene sequence: CDR1 SNHLY, CDR2 FYNGKV (reference sequence). V lost 2 bases to trimming and J lost 0 bases, with 8 bases between them. The CDR3 totals 14 residues. The part of the CDR3 DNA that was read is TGTGCCAGCAGCTTACAGGGGAGCTCCTATGAACAGTAC. Residues: CASSLQGSSYEQY. The full CDR3 sequence reads CASSLQGSSYEQYF.

Worth noting for this clone: All gene names here are mouse names. The read stops 1 residue short of the end of the CDR3; the missing end is completed from the germline J gene. The chain is built from TRBV31 and TRBJ1-1; D uncertain. Deletions cut 5 bases from V and 0 bases from J, with 10 bases between. Germline V CDR1 and CDR2: GKSSPN, SITVG. CDR3 length equals 13 residues. The CDR3 bases that were read are TGTGCCTGGGGAGAGATTGCAAACACAGAAGTCTTC. Encoded protein: CAWGEIANTEVF. The full CDR3 sequence reads CAWGEIANTEVFF.

Worth noting for this clone: Mouse gene names apply. Read sequence stops 1 residue before the CDR3 end, and the germline J gene provides the missing end. The chain combines TRBV23 with TRBJ1-3; the table calls TRBD1, which could not be checked here. The V gene's germline CDR1 is KGHTA and CDR2 FQNQQP. The CDR3 has 16 amino acids. CDR3 sequence reads: CSSSQSGTLSGNTLYF. CDR3 bases read: TGCTCCAGCAGTCAATCGGGGACACTTTCTGGAAATACGCTCTAT.

This clone has just one count. These gene names are mouse names. The read finishes 1 residue shy of the CDR3 end, and the germline J gene is used to complete it. The chain has TRBV26 and TRBJ2-2, with D unclear. This CDR3 is 13 amino acids long. Trimming removed 6 bases at V and 0 bases at J, with 5 bases between. CDR1 is KGHPV, CDR2 FQNQEV, per germline (reference sequence). CDR3 bases read: TGTGCCAGCAGGATACCAAACACCGGGCAGCTCTAC. Translated: CASRIPNTGQLY. The entire CDR3 protein reads CASRIPNTGQLYF.

Remarks on this clone: Mouse names are used for the genes. The read falls 1 residue short of the CDR3 end, and the missing part is taken from the germline J gene. J is TRBJ2-1 and V is TRBV20, with 7 bases that match TRBD2. CDR1 and CDR2 (germline): GFQATS, STVNSAI. The CDR3 extends over 13 amino acids. Trimming took 2 bases from V and 4 from J; bases not matched to a gene: 2. CDR3 loop: CGARLGVYAEQFF. The DNA read from the CDR3 is TGTGGTGCTAGGCTGGGGGTGTATGCTGAGCAGTTC. The variable domain in full, completed from reference TRBV20 and TRBJ2-1, reads GALVYQYPRRTICKSGTSMRMECQAVGFQATSVAWYRQSPQKTFELIALSTVNSAIKYEQNFTQEKFPISHPNLSFSSMTVLNAYLEDRGLYLCGARLGVYAEQFFGPGTRLTVL.

For this clone: Gene names and germline match the mouse. The sequence runs out 1 residue before the end of the CDR3; the remainder is reconstructed from the germline J gene. V is TRBV13-1 and J is TRBJ1-2; perhaps TRBD1 as D (5 bases). This CDR3 is 14 amino acids long. CDR1 and CDR2 from the germline V gene are NSHNY and SYGAGN. The germline V and J ends were trimmed by 5 bases and 0 bases, with 11 bases remaining between them. The DNA read from the CDR3 is TGTGCCAGCAGCCCGGGACGGACAAACTCCGACTACACC. This encodes CASSPGRTNSDYT. The entire CDR3 protein reads CASSPGRTNSDYTF.

A note on this clone: Gene and germline names: mouse. The CDR3 extends 1 residue past the end of the read, so its final part is completed from the germline J gene. V and J are TRBV15 and TRBJ1-4; 7 bases map to TRBD1. Germline V gives CDR1 SGHND, CDR2 FRSKSL. V was clipped by 8 bases and J by 2 bases; unmatched bases: 5. The CDR3 is 14 residues long. CDR3 residues: CASGRQGSNERLFF. The DNA read from the CDR3 is TGTGCCAGCGGGCGACAGGGATCCAACGAAAGATTATTT. Full variable domain (rest looked up from reference TRBV15 and TRBJ1-4): DAGVTQTPRHEVAEKGQTIILKCEPVSGHNDLFWYRQTKIQGLELLSYFRSKSLMEDGGAFKDRFKAEMLNSSFSTLKIQPTEPKDSAVYLCASGRQGSNERLFFGHGTKLSVL.

Comment on this clone: Gene names follow the mouse nomenclature. The sequence runs out 1 residue before the end of the CDR3; the remainder is reconstructed from the germline J gene. The chain combines TRBV26 with TRBJ2-5; TRBD2 aligns across 7 bases. In germline, CDR1 is KGHPV, CDR2 FQNQEV (reference sequence). The CDR3 covers 14 residues. V dropped 4 bases and J dropped 2; count of bases not matched to a gene: 3. The CDR3 region is CASSPLGPQDTQYF. The covered CDR3 bases are TGTGCCAGCAGTCCACTGGGGCCCCAAGACACCCAGTAC.

Remarks on this clone: These gene names are mouse names. The sequenced fragment ends 1 residue before the CDR3 boundary, so the rest is inferred from the germline J gene. The V and J genes are TRBV26 and TRBJ2-5, with D uncertain. V lost 2 bases to trimming and J lost 2 bases, with 5 bases between them. The length of the CDR3 is 13 residues. CDR1 and CDR2 (germline): KGHPV, FQNQEV (reference sequence). The DNA read from the CDR3 is TGTGCCAGCAGTCTGGGGTTCCAAGACACCCAGTAC. This gives the protein CASSLGFQDTQY. The full CDR3 protein reads CASSLGFQDTQYF.

As to this clone: Mouse gene names apply. The CDR3 extends 1 residue past the end of the read, so its final part is completed from the germline J gene. The chain has TRBV26 and TRBJ1-3, with D perhaps matching TRBD1 (6 bases). The V gene's germline CDR1 is KGHPV and CDR2 FQNQEV (reference sequence). Between the trimmed V and J ends, which lost 2 bases and 0 bases, there was a span of 8 bases. CDR3 size: 15 residues. CDR3 DNA, as far as it was read: TGTGCCAGCAGTCTGCAGGGGTCTTCTGGAAATACGCTCTAT. Translated, it gives CASSLQGSSGNTLY. The whole CDR3 sequence reads CASSLQGSSGNTLYF.

In regard to this clone: Gene names refer to mouse genes. From the germline J gene comes the end of the CDR3, since the read stops 1 residue before it. This chain uses TRBV29 with TRBJ2-1; the match to TRBD1 covers 9 bases. Germline-derived CDR1 and CDR2 are MSHET and SYDVDS. The CDR3 loop spans 15 amino acids. V shed 3 bases and J 4 bases; nucleotides not matched to a gene: 4. The DNA read from the CDR3 is TGTGCTAGCAGTTTTCACAGGGGGCGTTATGCTGAGCAGTTC. This codes for CASSFHRGRYAEQF. The CDR3 in full is CASSFHRGRYAEQFF.

There are a few counts of this clone. Gene names are the mouse ones. The CDR3 is CASSPTGGRAETLYF. The sequenced CDR3 bases are TGTGCCAGCAGTCCGACAGGGGGGCGTGCAGAAACGCTGTAT. This chain uses TRBV26 with TRBJ2-3; 9 bases match TRBD1. The read ends 1 residue before the CDR3 terminus; that terminus is restored from the germline J gene. The CDR3 totals 15 residues. V shed 4 bases and J 1 base; nucleotides not matched to a gene: 3. Germline-derived CDR1 and CDR2 are KGHPV and FQNQEV (reference sequence). Filled out from reference TRBV26 and TRBJ2-3, the complete variable domain reads NSKVIQTPRYLVKGQGQKAKMRCIPEKGHPVVFWYQQNKNNEFKFLINFQNQEVLQQIDMTEKRFSAECPSNSPCSLEIQSSEAGDSALYLCASSPTGGRAETLYFGSGTRLTVL.

This clone was detected once. Mouse names are used for the genes. The CDR3 is CASSLGQFSNERLFF. The sequenced part of the CDR3 DNA is TGTGCCAGCAGTCTGGGACAGTTTTCCAACGAAAGATTATTT. This sequence joins TRBV24 and TRBJ1-4; D may be TRBD1 (6 bases). The CDR3 extends 1 residue past the end of the read, so its final part is completed from the germline J gene. V was pared by 2 bases and J by 0 bases, with 7 bases between. From germline, CDR1 is KGHTA and CDR2 FRNEEI. The CDR3 is made up of 15 amino acids.

This clone was seen more than once but under ten times. Any gene name here is a mouse gene name. With the read ending 1 residue before the CDR3 end, the germline J gene is used to fill in that end. The chain combines TRBV16 with TRBJ1-4; D ambiguous. Germline values: CDR1 SGHSA, CDR2 FRNQAP. V shed 2 bases and J shed 0 bases, with 4 bases lying between them. This CDR3 spans 14 amino acids. The CDR3 reads CASSLQLSNERLFF. CDR3 bases read: TGTGCAAGCAGCTTACAGCTTTCCAACGAAAGATTATTT.

This clone has only a few counts. Gene names are mouse gene names. The CDR3 sequence is CASSPRDSGNTLYF. Partial CDR3 DNA: TGTGCCAGCAGTCCCAGGGATTCTGGAAATACGCTCTAT. This chain links TRBV26 with TRBJ1-3; D might be TRBD1 (5 bases). The read terminates 1 residue ahead of where the CDR3 ends, so the germline J gene completes it. Trimming removed 4 bases from V and 0 bases from J, with 7 bases in between. Germline loops: CDR1 KGHPV, CDR2 FQNQEV (reference sequence). This CDR3 spans 14 amino acids. Drawing the rest from reference TRBV26 and TRBJ1-3, the complete variable domain is NSKVIQTPRYLVKGQGQKAKMRCIPEKGHPVVFWYQQNKNNEFKFLINFQNQEVLQQIDMTEKRFSAECPSNSPCSLEIQSSEAGDSALYLCASSPRDSGNTLYFGEGSRLIVV.

This clone has a handful of counts. Gene names follow the mouse nomenclature. The read gets to within 1 residue of the CDR3 end, and the germline J gene fills in the rest. V gene TRBV12-1 combines with J gene TRBJ1-3; 9 nucleotides align to TRBD1. Trimming at V came to 1 base and at J to 2 bases, leaving 2 bases not matched to a gene. CDR1 is SGHSN and CDR2 is HYEKVE in the germline V gene. The CDR3 runs 15 residues. The CDR3 region is CASSLGTGTGNTLYF. Incomplete CDR3 DNA: TGTGCCAGCTCTCTGGGGACAGGGACTGGAAATACGCTCTAT. The entire variable domain, with the rest obtained from reference TRBV12-1 and TRBJ1-3, is as follows: DSGVVQSPRHIIKEKGGRSVLTCIPISGHSNVVWYQQTLGKELKFLIQHYEKVERDKGFLPSRFSVQQFDDYHSEMNMSALELEDSAMYFCASSLGTGTGNTLYFGEGSRLIVV.

A word on this clone: Germline and genes: mouse. The read terminates 1 residue ahead of where the CDR3 ends, so the germline J gene completes it. The rearrangement joins TRBV13-1 to TRBJ2-5, with D possibly TRBD1 on 6 matching bases. Trimming cost V 0 bases and J 3 bases, with 8 bases left between them. CDR3 length: 14 residues. Germline CDR1 reads NSHNY; CDR2 reads SYGAGN. The CDR3 loop is CASSDVGTQDTQYF. Partial CDR3 DNA: TGTGCCAGCAGTGATGTCGGGACACAAGACACCCAGTAC.

Concerning this clone: Any gene name here is a mouse gene name. Read coverage stops 1 residue before the CDR3 terminus; the germline J gene supplies the remainder. The V call is TRBV26, the J call TRBJ2-7; perhaps TRBD1 as D (6 bases). Per the germline V gene, CDR1 is KGHPV and CDR2 is FQNQEV (reference sequence). CDR3 length: 12 residues. V lost 3 bases and J 4 bases, leaving 7 bases between the germline ends. The CDR3 bases that were read are TGTGCCAGCAGTCTCCAGGGGTATGAACAGTAC. Protein sequence: CASSLQGYEQY. The entire CDR3 reads CASSLQGYEQYF.